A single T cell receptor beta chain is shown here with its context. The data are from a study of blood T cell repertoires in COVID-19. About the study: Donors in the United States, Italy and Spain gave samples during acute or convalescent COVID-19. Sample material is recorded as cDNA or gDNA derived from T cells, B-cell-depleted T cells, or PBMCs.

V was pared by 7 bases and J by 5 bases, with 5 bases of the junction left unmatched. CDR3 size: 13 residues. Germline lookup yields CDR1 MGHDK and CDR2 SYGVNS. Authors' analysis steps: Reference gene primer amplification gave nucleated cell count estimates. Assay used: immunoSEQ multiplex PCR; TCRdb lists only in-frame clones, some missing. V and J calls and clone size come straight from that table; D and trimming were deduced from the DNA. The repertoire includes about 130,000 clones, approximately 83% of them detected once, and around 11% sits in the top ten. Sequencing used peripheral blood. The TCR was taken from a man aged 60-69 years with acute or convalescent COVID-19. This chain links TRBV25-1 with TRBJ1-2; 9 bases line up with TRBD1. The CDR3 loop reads CASTQTGGYGYTF. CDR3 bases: TGTGCCAGCACCCAGACAGGGGGGTATGGCTACACCTTC.